This T cell receptor beta chain originates from a study of siplizumab effects on memory and regulatory T cells. Whole-study results and caveats: In roughly 75-95% of proliferating CD4+ or CD8+ clones, a naive or memory phenotype could not be assigned.

The method was immunoSEQ multiplex PCR; TCRdb's version includes in-frame clones alone and lacks a portion of them. The top ten hold more than 3.5% of the sample, which has tens of thousands of clones, approximately 87% seen once. The V end lost 1 base, the J end lost 8 bases, and 14 bases lay between the germline ends. This CDR3 comprises 14 residues. Germline V lookup: CDR1 SGHVS, CDR2 FNYEAQ. About this clone itself: The antigen is undetermined.

V usage is TRBV7-6 and J usage is TRBJ1-2, with D perhaps TRBD1 (6 bases). The TCR sequence derives from a human donor in good health. Sequencing input: memory CD4+ T cells sorted from blood. The CDR3 region has the DNA TGTGCCAGCAGCTTAGGGGCGGGGGCGAGCGGCTACACCTTC. This gives the protein CASSLGAGASGYTF.